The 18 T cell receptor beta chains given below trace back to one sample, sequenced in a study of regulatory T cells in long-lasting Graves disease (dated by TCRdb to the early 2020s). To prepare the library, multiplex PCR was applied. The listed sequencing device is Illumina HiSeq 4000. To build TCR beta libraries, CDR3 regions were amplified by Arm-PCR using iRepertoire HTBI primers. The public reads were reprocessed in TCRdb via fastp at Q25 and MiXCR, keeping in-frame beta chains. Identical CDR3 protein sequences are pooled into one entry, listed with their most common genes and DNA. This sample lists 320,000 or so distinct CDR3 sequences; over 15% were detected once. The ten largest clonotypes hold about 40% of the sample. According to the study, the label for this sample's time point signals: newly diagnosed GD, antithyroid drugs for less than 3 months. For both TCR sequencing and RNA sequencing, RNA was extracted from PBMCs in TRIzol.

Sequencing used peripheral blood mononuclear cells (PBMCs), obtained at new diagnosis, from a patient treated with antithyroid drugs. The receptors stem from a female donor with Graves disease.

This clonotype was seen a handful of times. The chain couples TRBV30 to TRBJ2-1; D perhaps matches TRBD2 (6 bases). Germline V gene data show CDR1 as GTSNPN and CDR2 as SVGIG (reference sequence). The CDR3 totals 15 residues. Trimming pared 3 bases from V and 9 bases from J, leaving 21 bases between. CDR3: CAWSPGVASFGEQFF. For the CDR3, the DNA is TGTGCCTGGAGCCCGGGGGTGGCTAGCTTCGGTGAGCAGTTCTTC.

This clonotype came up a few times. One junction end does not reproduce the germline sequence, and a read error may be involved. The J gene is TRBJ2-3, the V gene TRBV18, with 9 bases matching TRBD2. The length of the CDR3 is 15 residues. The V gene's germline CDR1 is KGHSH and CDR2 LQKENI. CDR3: CANSRTSADTDTQYF. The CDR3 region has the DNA TGTGCCAACTCACGGACTAGCGCTGACACAGATACGCAGTATTTT.

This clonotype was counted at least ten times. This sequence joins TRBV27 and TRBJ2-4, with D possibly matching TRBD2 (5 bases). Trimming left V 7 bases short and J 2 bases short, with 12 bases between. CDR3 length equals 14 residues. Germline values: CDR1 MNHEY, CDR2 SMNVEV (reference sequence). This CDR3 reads CASTDLATKNIQYF. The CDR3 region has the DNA TGTGCCAGCACAGATCTAGCTACCAAAAACATTCAGTACTTC.

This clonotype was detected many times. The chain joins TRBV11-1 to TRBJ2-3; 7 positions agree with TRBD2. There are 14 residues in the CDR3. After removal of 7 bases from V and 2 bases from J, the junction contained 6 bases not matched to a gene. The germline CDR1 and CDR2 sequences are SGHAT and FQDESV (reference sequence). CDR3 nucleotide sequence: TGTGCCAGCACCCTAGCGGTGCCCACAGATACGCAGTATTTT. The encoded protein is CASTLAVPTDTQYF.

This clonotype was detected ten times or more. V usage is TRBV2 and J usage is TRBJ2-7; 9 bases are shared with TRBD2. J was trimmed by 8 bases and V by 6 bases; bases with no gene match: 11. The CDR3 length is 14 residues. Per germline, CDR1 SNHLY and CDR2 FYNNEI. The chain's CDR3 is CASSGAGGGLQQYF. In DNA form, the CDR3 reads TGTGCCAGCAGCGGAGCGGGAGGAGGACTGCAGCAGTACTTC.

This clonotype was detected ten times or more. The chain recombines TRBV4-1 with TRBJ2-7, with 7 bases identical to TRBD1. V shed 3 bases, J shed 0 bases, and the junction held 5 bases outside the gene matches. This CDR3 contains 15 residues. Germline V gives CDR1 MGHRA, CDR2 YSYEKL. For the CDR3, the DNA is TGCGCCAGCAGCCACAGCCGGGACAGCTCCTACGAGCAGTACTTC. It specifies CASSHSRDSSYEQYF.

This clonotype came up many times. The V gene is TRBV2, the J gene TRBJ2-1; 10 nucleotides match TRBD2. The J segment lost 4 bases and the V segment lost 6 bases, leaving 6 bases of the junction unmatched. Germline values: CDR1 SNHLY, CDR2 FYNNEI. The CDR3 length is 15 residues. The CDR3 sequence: CASSELAGPYNEQFF. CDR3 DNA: TGTGCCAGCAGCGAACTAGCGGGGCCATACAATGAGCAGTTCTTC.

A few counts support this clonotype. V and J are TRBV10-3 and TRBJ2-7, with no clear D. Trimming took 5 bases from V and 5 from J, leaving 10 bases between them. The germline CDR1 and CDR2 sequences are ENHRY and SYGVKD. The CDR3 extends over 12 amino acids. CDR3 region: CAISRDVHEQYF. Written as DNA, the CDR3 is TGTGCCATCAGTCGAGACGTACACGAGCAGTACTTC.

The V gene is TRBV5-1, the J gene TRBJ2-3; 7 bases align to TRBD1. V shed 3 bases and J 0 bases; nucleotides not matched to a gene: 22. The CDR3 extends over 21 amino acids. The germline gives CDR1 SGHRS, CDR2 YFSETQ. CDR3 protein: CASSWTGSRLKPGESTDTQYF. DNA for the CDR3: TGCGCCAGCAGCTGGACAGGCTCCCGACTTAAACCCGGGGAAAGCACAGATACGCAGTATTTT.

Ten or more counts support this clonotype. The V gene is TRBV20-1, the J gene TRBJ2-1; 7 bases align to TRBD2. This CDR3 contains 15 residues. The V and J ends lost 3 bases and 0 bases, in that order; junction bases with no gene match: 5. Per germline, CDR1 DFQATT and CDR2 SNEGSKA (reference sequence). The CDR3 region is CSASPSGPSYNEQFF. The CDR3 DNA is TGCAGTGCTAGTCCTAGCGGACCCTCCTACAATGAGCAGTTCTTC.

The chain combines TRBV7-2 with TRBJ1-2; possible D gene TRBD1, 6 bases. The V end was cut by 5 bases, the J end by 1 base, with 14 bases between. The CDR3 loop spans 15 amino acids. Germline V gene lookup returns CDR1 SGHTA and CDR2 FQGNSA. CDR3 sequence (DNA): TGTGCCAGCAGCCCCCGGGGGGGCGGTAACTATGGCTACACCTTC. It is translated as CASSPRGGGNYGYTF.

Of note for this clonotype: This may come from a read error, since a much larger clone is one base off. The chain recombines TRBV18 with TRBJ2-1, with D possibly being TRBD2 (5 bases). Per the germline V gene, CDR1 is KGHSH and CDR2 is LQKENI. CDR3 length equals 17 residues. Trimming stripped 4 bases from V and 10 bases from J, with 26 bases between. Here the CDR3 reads CASSLGTALVRGGEQFF. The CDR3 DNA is TGTGCCAGCTCACTCGGAACCGCACTAGTCCGAGGCGGGGAGCAGTTCTTC.

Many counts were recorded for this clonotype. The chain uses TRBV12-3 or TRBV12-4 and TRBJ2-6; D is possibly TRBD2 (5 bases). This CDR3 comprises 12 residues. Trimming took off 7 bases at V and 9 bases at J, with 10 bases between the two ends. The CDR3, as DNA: TGTGCCAGCAAACGGGGAGACAACGTCCTGACTTTC. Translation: CASKRGDNVLTF.

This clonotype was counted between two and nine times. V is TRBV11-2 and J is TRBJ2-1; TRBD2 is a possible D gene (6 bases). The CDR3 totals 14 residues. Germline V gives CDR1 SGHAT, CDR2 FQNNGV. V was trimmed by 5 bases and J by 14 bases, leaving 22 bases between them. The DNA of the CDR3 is TGTGCCAGCAGCCAAGAATTCCCGCCGCGGGATGAGTTCTTC. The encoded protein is CASSQEFPPRDEFF.

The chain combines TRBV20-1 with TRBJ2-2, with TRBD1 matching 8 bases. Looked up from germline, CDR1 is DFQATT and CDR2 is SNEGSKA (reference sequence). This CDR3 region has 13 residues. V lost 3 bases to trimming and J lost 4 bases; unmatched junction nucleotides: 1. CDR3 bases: TGCAGTGCTAGGGACAGGGTCACCGGGGAGCTGTTTTTT. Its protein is CSARDRVTGELFF.

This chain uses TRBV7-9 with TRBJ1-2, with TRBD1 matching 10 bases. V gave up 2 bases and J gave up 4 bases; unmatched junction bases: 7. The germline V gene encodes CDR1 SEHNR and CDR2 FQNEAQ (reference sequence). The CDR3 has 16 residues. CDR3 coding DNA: TGTGCCAGCAGCTTAAGTCTGACAGGGGGCAGCTATGGCTACACCTTC. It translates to CASSLSLTGGSYGYTF.

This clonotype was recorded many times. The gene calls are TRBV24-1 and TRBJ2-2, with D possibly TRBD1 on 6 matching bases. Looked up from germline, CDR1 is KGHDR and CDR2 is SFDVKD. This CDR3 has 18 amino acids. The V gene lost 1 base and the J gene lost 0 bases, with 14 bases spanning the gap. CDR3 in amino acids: CATSDFVFGQPNTGELFF. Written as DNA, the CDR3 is TGTGCCACCAGTGATTTCGTCTTCGGACAGCCGAACACCGGGGAGCTGTTTTTT.

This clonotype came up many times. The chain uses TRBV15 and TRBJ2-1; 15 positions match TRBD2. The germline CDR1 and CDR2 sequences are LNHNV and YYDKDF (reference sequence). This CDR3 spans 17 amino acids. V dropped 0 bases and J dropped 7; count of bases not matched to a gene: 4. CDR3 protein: CATSRDRGLAGGNEQFF. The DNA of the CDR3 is TGTGCCACCAGCAGAGATCGGGGACTAGCGGGAGGTAATGAGCAGTTCTTC. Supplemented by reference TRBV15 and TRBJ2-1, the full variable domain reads DAMVIQNPRYQVTQFGKPVTLSCSQTLNHNVMYWYQQKSSQAPKLLFHYYDKDFNNEADTPDNFQSRRPNTSFCFLDIRSPGLGDTAMYLCATSRDRGLAGGNEQFFGPGTRLTVL.